Listed here are 30 T cell receptor beta chains from one sample, sequenced in a study of blood T cell repertoires in COVID-19. This table comes from immunoSEQ multiplex PCR, and its TCRdb copy is limited to in-frame clones, with some not included. Among about 150,000 clones listed, roughly 77% were seen once. Source material: peripheral blood. These receptors came from a man aged 60 to 75 with acute or convalescent COVID-19.

The chain employs TRBV7-7 and TRBJ2-3; D not resolved. Germline CDR1 SSHAT, CDR2 FNYEAQ (reference sequence). This CDR3 has 15 residues. The germline V and J ends were trimmed by 5 bases and 0 bases, with 12 bases remaining between them. CDR3 in amino acids: CASSLTRSSTDTQYF. The CDR3 DNA reads as TGTGCCAGCAGCCTTACTCGTTCTAGCACAGATACGCAGTATTTT.

In DNA, the CDR3 is TGCGCCAGCAGCGATACCGGGCCCCGGGGCGGGGAGCTGTTTTTT. Translated, it gives CASSDTGPRGGELFF. This rearrangement joins TRBV5-1 to TRBJ2-2; D might be TRBD2 (5 bases). Trimming took off 4 bases at V and 7 bases at J, with 17 bases between the two ends. Germline V lookup: CDR1 SGHRS, CDR2 YFSETQ. The length of the CDR3 is 15 residues.

V gene TRBV9 combines with J gene TRBJ2-7; tentative D call: TRBD2 (6 bases). The CDR3 covers 15 residues. V was shortened by 0 bases and J by 0 bases, with 10 bases between the two germline ends. The germline CDR1 and CDR2 sequences are SGDLS and YYNGEE. The CDR3 DNA reads TGTGCCAGCAGCGTAGCTCCCGGGAGCTCCTACGAGCAGTACTTC. This sequence encodes CASSVAPGSSYEQYF.

The chain joins TRBV5-1 to TRBJ2-1; TRBD1 is a possible D gene (5 bases). Trimming pared 3 bases from V and 4 bases from J, leaving 14 bases between. CDR1 is SGHRS and CDR2 is YFSETQ in the germline V gene. The CDR3 is made up of 15 amino acids. For the CDR3, the DNA is TGCGCCAGCAGCTGGGTAGGGGTGAGGTACAATGAGCAGTTCTTC. Translating gives CASSWVGVRYNEQFF.

This clone appeared many times. V usage is TRBV5-4 and J usage is TRBJ2-5; D is possibly TRBD1 (6 bases). Germline CDR1 and CDR2: SGHNT and YYREEE (reference sequence). This CDR3 spans 13 amino acids. V was trimmed by 4 bases and J by 3 bases, leaving 10 bases between them. CDR3 nucleotides: TGTGCCAGCAGCAACAGGACAGAAGAGACCCAGTACTTC. It yields the protein CASSNRTEETQYF.

This clone has only a few counts. This chain joins TRBV7-2 and TRBJ2-7; 8 bases fit TRBD2. Germline V gene data show CDR1 as SGHTA and CDR2 as FQGNSA. V was pared by 3 bases and J by 5 bases, with 0 bases of the junction left unmatched. This CDR3 is built from 12 residues. The CDR3 sequence is CASSFSGNEQYF. CDR3 nucleotides: TGTGCCAGCAGCTTTAGCGGGAACGAGCAGTACTTC.

V usage is TRBV10-2 and J usage is TRBJ2-7; possible D gene TRBD2, 7 bases. This CDR3 spans 16 amino acids. Deletions cut 8 bases from V and 5 bases from J, with 25 bases between. Germline-derived CDR1 and CDR2 are WSHSY and SAAADI. The CDR3 region is CASAMGQGGRPNEQYF. The CDR3 nucleotides read TGCGCCAGCGCGATGGGACAAGGCGGGAGACCCAACGAGCAGTACTTC.

This rearrangement joins TRBV5-1 to TRBJ1-2; D not resolved. Looked up from germline, CDR1 is SGHRS and CDR2 is YFSETQ. The germline V and J ends were trimmed by 4 bases and 0 bases, with 10 bases remaining between them. The length of the CDR3 is 14 residues. CDR3 protein: CASSPGETNYGYTF. CDR3 DNA sequence: TGCGCCAGCAGCCCCGGTGAGACTAACTATGGCTACACCTTC.

This clone was seen just once. This chain links TRBV24-1 with TRBJ2-5, with D possibly matching TRBD1 (5 bases). V gave up 5 bases and J gave up 3 bases, with 6 bases separating them. The length of the CDR3 is 12 residues. Germline V CDR1 and CDR2: KGHDR, SFDVKD. CDR3 bases: TGTGCCACCAGTGGGGGCGAAGAGACCCAGTACTTC. Translation gives CATSGGEETQYF.

This chain joins TRBV5-1 and TRBJ2-7; D is perhaps TRBD1 (6 bases). There are 14 residues in the CDR3. Germline V gene sequence: CDR1 SGHRS, CDR2 YFSETQ. Deletions cut 0 bases from V and 4 bases from J, with 11 bases between. The CDR3 nucleotides read TGCGCCAGCAGCTTGGAAGGGCAGGGGTACGAGCAGTACTTC. It is translated as CASSLEGQGYEQYF.

The chain recombines TRBV30 with TRBJ1-4; TRBD1 matches at 7 bases. The germline V gene encodes CDR1 GTSNPN and CDR2 SVGIG (reference sequence). After removal of 3 bases from V and 0 bases from J, the junction contained 4 bases not matched to a gene. This CDR3 is built from 15 residues. For the CDR3, the DNA is TGTGCCTGGAGCACACAGGGGTCAACTAATGAAAAACTGTTTTTT. Translation gives CAWSTQGSTNEKLFF.

The chain couples TRBV19 to TRBJ2-1; a weak D match, TRBD1 (5 bases). Germline-derived CDR1 and CDR2 are LNHDA and SQIVND (reference sequence). The V gene lost 3 bases and the J gene lost 0 bases, with 9 bases spanning the gap. The CDR3 runs to 15 residues. As DNA, the CDR3 is TGTGCCAGTAGTATTAGCAGGGACTCCTACAATGAGCAGTTCTTC. Its protein product is CASSISRDSYNEQFF. Full variable domain (missing parts from reference TRBV19 and TRBJ2-1): DGGITQSPKYLFRKEGQNVTLSCEQNLNHDAMYWYRQDPGQGLRLIYYSQIVNDFQKGDIAEGYSVSREKKESFPLTVTSAQKNPTAFYLCASSISRDSYNEQFFGPGTRLTVL.

V and J are TRBV6-2 or TRBV6-3 and TRBJ2-3; 7 positions match TRBD2. The germline V gene has CDR1 MNHEY and CDR2 SVGEGT. J gave up 0 bases and V 2 bases, and 8 bases lay outside the gene matches. This CDR3 spans 17 amino acids. The CDR3: CASSYLPEAGSTDTQYF. DNA for the CDR3: TGTGCCAGCAGTTACCTCCCAGAAGCGGGAAGCACAGATACGCAGTATTTT.

The V call is TRBV27, the J call TRBJ1-4; D perhaps matches TRBD1 (5 bases). V lost 0 bases and J 5 bases, leaving 10 bases between the germline ends. CDR3 length: 15 amino acids. Germline CDR1 MNHEY, CDR2 SMNVEV (reference sequence). The CDR3 loop is CASSLSPGQNEKLFF. The CDR3 nucleotides are TGTGCCAGCAGTTTATCGCCAGGGCAGAATGAAAAACTGTTTTTT.

CDR3 region: CASSLWSGTPYEQYF. The CDR3 coding sequence is TGTGCCAGCAGCTTGTGGAGCGGGACCCCCTACGAGCAGTACTTC. This chain links TRBV5-4 with TRBJ2-7; 7 bases map to TRBD2. Trimming at V came to 1 base and at J to 2 bases, leaving 6 bases not matched to a gene. From germline, CDR1 is SGHNT and CDR2 YYREEE (reference sequence). The CDR3 has 15 residues.

The CDR3 spells CASNNGVGQETQYF. For the CDR3, the DNA is TGTGCCAGTAATAACGGAGTTGGCCAAGAGACCCAGTACTTC. This rearrangement joins TRBV19 to TRBJ2-5, with D unresolved. From germline, CDR1 is LNHDA and CDR2 SQIVND (reference sequence). The CDR3 runs 14 residues. V was pared by 7 bases and J by 1 base, with 13 bases between.

This sequence joins TRBV7-2 and TRBJ2-5, with a possible D match to TRBD2 (6 bases). Germline lookup yields CDR1 SGHTA and CDR2 FQGNSA. There are 15 residues in the CDR3. V dropped 2 bases and J dropped 4 bases, with 14 bases sitting between them. For the CDR3, the DNA is TGTGCCAGCAGCTTACGTCTAGCGAGTTCAGAGACCCAGTACTTC. Its translation: CASSLRLASSETQYF.

The J gene is TRBJ2-7, the V gene TRBV19; D might be TRBD1 (5 bases). Germline V gives CDR1 LNHDA, CDR2 SQIVND (reference sequence). This CDR3 has 14 amino acids. V lost 1 base and J lost 2, with 9 bases in between. The CDR3 DNA follows: TGTGCCAGTAGTATAGGGGTCAGGGCCTACGAGCAGTACTTC. Protein: CASSIGVRAYEQYF. Complete variable domain (other parts from reference TRBV19 and TRBJ2-7): DGGITQSPKYLFRKEGQNVTLSCEQNLNHDAMYWYRQDPGQGLRLIYYSQIVNDFQKGDIAEGYSVSREKKESFPLTVTSAQKNPTAFYLCASSIGVRAYEQYFGPGTRLTVT.

V usage is TRBV7-2 and J usage is TRBJ2-7; D not certain. Germline CDR1 and CDR2: SGHTA and FQGNSA. The length of the CDR3 is 11 residues. Trimming shortened V by 4 bases and J by 7 bases, and 8 bases separated the two germline ends. In DNA form, the CDR3 reads TGTGCCAGCAGCTCCTTTCTAGAGCAGTACTTC. It encodes CASSSFLEQYF.

The chain carries TRBV2 and TRBJ1-5, with D unresolved. This CDR3 is 14 amino acids long. Germline V gene lookup returns CDR1 SNHLY and CDR2 FYNNEI. V lost 1 base, J lost 0 bases, and 4 bases lay in between. As DNA, the CDR3 is TGTGCCAGCAGTGAAGGTTATAGCAATCAGCCCCAGCATTTT. Protein product: CASSEGYSNQPQHF.

This clone came up a few times. The chain employs TRBV19 and TRBJ2-2, with D possibly being TRBD2 (6 bases). Looked up from germline, CDR1 is LNHDA and CDR2 is SQIVND (reference sequence). V was clipped by 6 bases and J by 7 bases, with 9 bases between them. The CDR3 runs 12 residues. The CDR3, as DNA: TGTGCCAGTAGGCCAGCGGGCGGGGAGCTGTTTTTT. Translated: CASRPAGGELFF.

The rearrangement links TRBV5-1 to TRBJ2-3; D is possibly TRBD2 (5 bases). The CDR3 is made up of 15 amino acids. From germline, CDR1 is SGHRS and CDR2 YFSETQ. V lost 9 bases and J lost 2, with 19 bases in between. The DNA for the CDR3 is TGCGCCACCTCCTTGGGCACGGGAAACACAGATACGCAGTATTTT. It is translated as CATSLGTGNTDTQYF.

V is TRBV27 and J is TRBJ2-7, with TRBD1 matching over 7 bases. The CDR3 has 17 amino acids. After removal of 5 bases from V and 2 bases from J, the junction contained 15 bases not matched to a gene. The germline V gene has CDR1 MNHEY and CDR2 SMNVEV (reference sequence). CDR3 DNA sequence: TGTGCCAGCAGTCCTCTAGGGACAGTGATAGACCCCTACGAGCAGTACTTC. Amino acid sequence: CASSPLGTVIDPYEQYF.

This clone turned up a few times. The chain has TRBV28 and TRBJ1-2, with D hard to call. V lost 2 bases and J lost 5, with 9 bases in between. Germline CDR1 is MDHEN and CDR2 is SYDVKM. The CDR3 is 13 residues long. The CDR3 DNA follows: TGTGCCAGCAGTTTAAGGACGGGATATGGCTACACCTTC. Protein sequence: CASSLRTGYGYTF.

This clone came up a few times. CDR3 sequence (DNA): TGTGCCAGTAGACCCACGGGAACAACCTACGAGCAGTACTTC. This translates into CASRPTGTTYEQYF. This chain links TRBV19 with TRBJ2-7; D may be TRBD2 (5 bases). V was trimmed by 6 bases and J by 2 bases, leaving 14 bases between them. CDR3 length: 14 residues. The germline CDR1 and CDR2 sequences are LNHDA and SQIVND (reference sequence).

CDR3 amino acids: CASSELTGGLETQYF. The CDR3 bases are TGTGCCAGCAGCGAATTGACAGGGGGCCTGGAGACCCAGTACTTC. V is TRBV5-6 and J is TRBJ2-5; the match to TRBD1 covers 10 bases. Germline CDR1 reads SGHDT; CDR2 reads YYEEEE. V shed 4 bases, J shed 5 bases, and the junction held 8 bases outside the gene matches. The CDR3 has 15 residues.

The V gene is TRBV10-3, the J gene TRBJ2-2; perhaps TRBD2 as D (6 bases). Germline values: CDR1 ENHRY, CDR2 SYGVKD. The CDR3 sequence is 13 residues long. Between the trimmed V and J ends, which lost 10 bases and 5 bases, there was a span of 14 bases. CDR3: CASQILATGELFF. CDR3 coding DNA: TGTGCCAGCCAAATACTAGCTACCGGGGAGCTGTTTTTT.

This chain links TRBV4-1 with TRBJ2-1, with a weak D call TRBD2 (7 bases). V was shortened by 4 bases and J by 6 bases, with 16 bases between the two germline ends. CDR1 MGHRA and CDR2 YSYEKL come from the germline V gene. The CDR3 spans 15 residues. This CDR3 is CASSPAGAGRNEQFF. The CDR3 DNA follows: TGCGCCAGCAGCCCCGCGGGGGCGGGGCGCAATGAGCAGTTCTTC.

V and J are TRBV5-3 and TRBJ2-6; TRBD1 agrees at 8 bases. TRBV5-3 qualifies as an ORF whose function is uncertain. The CDR3 spans 20 residues. The junction had 14 bases not matched to a gene; V was cut back by 3 bases and J by 0 bases. The CDR3 protein is CARSSLCGTGNFSGANVLTF. The DNA for the CDR3 is TGTGCCAGAAGCTCCCTCTGCGGGACAGGAAATTTCTCTGGGGCCAACGTCCTGACTTTC.

The J gene is TRBJ2-3, the V gene TRBV5-8, with 9 bases fitting TRBD2. This CDR3 has 16 amino acids. With 4 bases clipped from V and 0 bases from J, the junction kept 6 bases outside the gene matches. The germline CDR1 and CDR2 sequences are SGHTS and YDEGEE. The CDR3 here is CASSPGLAPSTDTQYF. In DNA form, the CDR3 reads TGTGCCAGCAGCCCCGGACTAGCGCCTAGCACAGATACGCAGTATTTT.